The source of this T cell receptor beta chain is a study of OX40 agonist ivuxolimab in advanced cancers. The V and J ends lost 3 bases and 0 bases, in that order; junction bases with no gene match: 10. CDR1 SGHRS and CDR2 YFSETQ come from the germline V gene. The CDR3 is 18 amino acids. Clones were read by immunoSEQ multiplex PCR, and TCRdb kept only the in-frame ones, dropping some. Of 80,000 to 100,000 clones in the sample, approximately 93% are singletons; the top ten hold 0.15% to 0.2%. Blood sampling was done at baseline, cycle 4 day 1, and cycle 7 day 1. The specimen comprised CD4+ or CD8+ T cells sorted from blood, sampled in a trial of the OX40 agonist ivuxolimab. The rearrangement links TRBV5-1 to TRBJ2-4; TRBD1 agrees at 9 bases. This receptor was identified in an adult with an advanced solid tumor such as melanoma, head and neck, liver or kidney cancer. This CDR3 reads CASSSNRGQILAKNIQYF. The CDR3 DNA sequence: TGCGCCAGCAGCTCCAACAGGGGGCAGATTCTAGCCAAAAACATTCAGTACTTC.